This is a list of T cell receptor beta chains from one sample in a study of cytomegalovirus exposure and HLA in healthy donors. This table comes from immunoSEQ multiplex PCR, and its TCRdb copy is limited to in-frame clones, with some not included. The table has roughly 82,000 clones, about 70% seen once. Sample: PBMCs. The receptors here all came from a woman aged 50 to 65 in good health and CMV-seropositive. Each CDR3 is given with its conserved first and last residue. A D gene is named only where the DNA matches it firmly. The size of a clone is reported for some rows only, either as once, few or many, or as a class for expanded clones.

clone size	V gene	J gene	D gene	CDR3 protein	CDR3 DNA
-	TRBV21-1	TRBJ1-5	-	CASSSRDRGSANQPQHF	TGTGCCAGCAGCAGCCGGGACAGGGGATCGGCAAATCAGCCCCAGCATTTT
-	TRBV6-5	TRBJ2-3	-	CASTPRADTQYF	TGTGCCAGCACCCCTCGGGCAGATACGCAGTATTTT
once	TRBV5-6	TRBJ2-1	-	CASSLMSPLATNEQFF	TGTGCCAGCAGCTTGATGAGCCCGTTAGCCACCAATGAGCAGTTCTTC
few	TRBV4-1	TRBJ2-6	TRBD1	CASSQEPGQVLSGANVLTF	TGCGCCAGCAGCCAAGAGCCGGGACAGGTGCTCTCTGGGGCCAACGTCCTGACTTTC
-	TRBV7-6	TRBJ2-1	TRBD2	CASSVSGSSYNEQFF	TGTGCCAGCAGCGTAAGCGGGAGTTCCTACAATGAGCAGTTCTTC
once	TRBV7-9	TRBJ1-4	-	CASSFSGGAEKLFF	TGTGCCAGCAGCTTTTCCGGAGGGGCTGAAAAACTGTTTTTT
-	TRBV7-8	TRBJ1-5	-	CASSQLGQYSNQPQHF	TGTGCCAGCAGCCAACTAGGACAGTATAGCAATCAGCCCCAGCATTTT
-	TRBV19	TRBJ2-1	TRBD1	CASSGQGSYNEQFF	TGTGCCAGTAGTGGACAGGGTTCCTACAATGAGCAGTTCTTC
-	TRBV10-1	TRBJ1-2	TRBD1	CASSETGGNGYTF	TGCGCCAGCAGTGAGACAGGGGGCAATGGCTACACCTTC
few	TRBV4-1	TRBJ2-7	TRBD1	CASSQGRDRPYEQYF	TGCGCCAGCAGCCAAGGGAGGGACAGGCCATACGAGCAGTACTTC
-	TRBV2	TRBJ2-2	-	CASSERHTGELFF	TGTGCCAGCAGTGAGCGGCACACCGGGGAGCTGTTTTTT
-	TRBV5-5	TRBJ2-7	TRBD2	CASPGLAVYEQYF	TGTGCCAGTCCGGGACTAGCGGTCTACGAGCAGTACTTC
-	TRBV2	TRBJ2-2	TRBD2	CASKGTSGTGELFF	TGTGCCAGCAAGGGGACTAGCGGGACCGGGGAGCTGTTTTTT
-	TRBV6-1	TRBJ1-2	-	CASSERGTSGYTF	TGTGCCAGCAGTGAACGGGGTACGAGTGGCTACACCTTC
-	TRBV5-1	TRBJ2-1	-	CASSVQGFYNEQFF	TGCGCCAGCAGCGTTCAGGGTTTCTACAATGAGCAGTTCTTC
-	TRBV11-2	TRBJ2-1	TRBD2	CASSLTSGGYHSSYNEQFF	TGTGCCAGCAGCTTAACCAGCGGGGGCTATCACAGCTCCTACAATGAGCAGTTCTTC
-	TRBV5-6	TRBJ2-5	TRBD2	CASSSLDSGRPQETQYF	TGTGCCAGCAGTTCGCTGGATAGCGGGAGGCCTCAAGAGACCCAGTACTTC
-	TRBV19	TRBJ2-7	TRBD2	CASGSGRPYEQYF	TGTGCCAGTGGTAGCGGGAGACCCTACGAGCAGTACTTC
-	TRBV4-1	TRBJ1-1	TRBD1	CASSNLRRDRLTEAFF	TGCGCCAGCAGCAACCTTAGACGGGACAGGCTTACTGAAGCTTTCTTT
-	TRBV28	TRBJ1-3	-	CASSLRANTIYF	TGTGCCAGCAGTCTCAGGGCGAACACCATATATTTT
few	TRBV5-6	TRBJ2-3	-	CASAPGTSTDTQYF	TGTGCCAGTGCACCAGGCACGAGCACAGATACGCAGTATTTT
-	TRBV7-9	TRBJ1-2	-	CASSPTQGQLSLF	TGTGCCAGCAGCCCTACCCAGGGCCAGCTTTCACTCTTC
few	TRBV6-4	TRBJ2-3	TRBD2	CASSRASGSTDTQYF	TGTGCCAGCAGTCGGGCTAGCGGATCCACAGATACGCAGTATTTT
-	TRBV6-5	TRBJ2-1	TRBD2	CASTTTSGNTNEQFF	TGTGCCAGCACCACGACTAGCGGGAACACCAATGAGCAGTTCTTC
-	TRBV30	TRBJ1-1	-	CAWRRGRNTEAFF	TGTGCCTGGAGAAGGGGGAGGAACACTGAAGCTTTCTTT
-	TRBV25-1	TRBJ2-2	TRBD1	CASSQTTTGTGVTGELFF	TGTGCCAGCAGTCAAACTACTACCGGGACAGGGGTCACCGGGGAGCTGTTTTTT
-	TRBV7-9	TRBJ2-1	-	CASSLAVRNEQFF	TGTGCCAGCAGCTTAGCTGTTCGCAATGAGCAGTTCTTC
once	TRBV9	TRBJ2-7	TRBD2	CASSVGGTSGIGYEQYF	TGTGCCAGCAGCGTCGGGGGGACTAGCGGGATTGGCTACGAGCAGTACTTC
-	TRBV9	TRBJ2-1	-	CASSVNNEQFF	TGTGCCAGCAGCGTTAACAATGAGCAGTTCTTC
-	TRBV6-1	TRBJ1-2	-	CASSLPYGYTF	TGTGCCAGCAGTCTACCCTATGGCTACACCTTC
-	TRBV28	TRBJ1-4	-	CASRGTGGAYEKLFF	TGTGCCAGCAGGGGGACTGGGGGGGCGTATGAAAAACTGTTTTTT
-	TRBV10-2	TRBJ1-2	TRBD1	CASSRDRGYGYTF	TGCGCCAGCAGTCGGGACAGGGGGTATGGCTACACCTTC
-	TRBV2	TRBJ2-1	TRBD2	CASSDGRGNEQFF	TGTGCCAGCAGTGACGGGAGGGGCAATGAGCAGTTCTTC
-	TRBV6-1	TRBJ2-7	TRBD1	CASRVGQGHDEQYF	TGTGCCAGCAGGGTTGGACAGGGTCACGACGAGCAGTACTTC
-	TRBV10-3	TRBJ2-1	TRBD1	CAISPGTGLAGGDEQFF	TGTGCCATCAGTCCCGGGACAGGGTTAGCGGGTGGGGATGAGCAGTTCTTC
-	TRBV27	TRBJ1-1	-	CASSFIRDTEAFF	TGTGCCAGCAGTTTCATCCGGGACACTGAAGCTTTCTTT
-	TRBV5-6	TRBJ2-4	TRBD2	CASSLRRTSEVIIQYF	TGTGCCAGCAGCTTGCGAAGGACTAGCGAGGTTATCATTCAGTACTTC
-	TRBV6-5	TRBJ1-5	-	CASRTGGSNQPQHF	TGTGCCAGCAGAACGGGGGGGAGCAATCAGCCCCAGCATTTT